This T cell receptor beta chain originates from a study of cytomegalovirus exposure and HLA in healthy donors. Overall study context: Early released data had about 80 million unique TCRs, all coming from HLA-typed donors. Study results and caveats: CMV serostatus was the sole immune exposure information available. Some 16,000 TCR beta sequences were associated with HLA alleles at 0.05 false discovery rate in a later analysis. Cytomegalovirus-associated status was assigned to fewer than 200 TCR beta chains.

The PCR was carried out with 60 Vbeta primers and 13 Jbeta primers. The data were produced by immunoSEQ multiplex PCR, yet TCRdb's version contains in-frame clones alone and is incomplete. The table has about 120,000 clones, 81% seen once. V was cut by 4 bases and J by 3 bases, with 19 bases left in between. This CDR3 region has 16 residues. Germline V gene lookup returns CDR1 MRHNA and CDR2 SNTAGT. As concerns this clone: What it binds is not known.

Material: PBMCs. The chain recombines TRBV6-4 with TRBJ2-7; D perhaps matches TRBD1 (6 bases). The receptor's source is a woman younger than 45 in good health and CMV-seronegative. The CDR3 DNA sequence: TGTGCCAGCAGTGCCCCGGGCAGGGGTTACTTCTACGAGCAGTACTTC. This gives the protein CASSAPGRGYFYEQYF.